Listed here are 20 T cell receptor beta chains from one sample, sequenced in a study of human T cells and chemical hapten exposure. TCRdb passed the RACE reads through MiXCR, listing each CDR3 protein once. The sample consists of about 41,000 distinct CDR3 sequences, about 3.5% of them appearing once. Time point here: patch test 2, 6 weeks after DPC sensitization. The sample's treatment: therapeutic diphenylcyclopropenone sensitization with weekly scalp DPC. Specimen: whole blood, collected in connection with sensitization to the hapten diphenylcyclopropenone (DPC). Source of these receptors: a man between 35 and 55 years old with alopecia areata. Some clones in this sample may be carry-over from other donors' samples.

In this sample, this clonotype turned up many times. V is TRBV5-1 and J is TRBJ1-4; no firm D call. V lost 4 bases to trimming and J lost 0 bases, with 4 bases between them. This CDR3 contains 13 residues. Germline V gives CDR1 SGHRS, CDR2 YFSETQ. CDR3 in amino acids: CASSRTTNEKLFF. The CDR3 coding sequence is TGCGCCAGCAGCAGGACAACTAATGAAAAACTGTTTTTT.

In this sample, this clonotype turned up many times. The chain employs TRBV3-1 and TRBJ2-2; D remains ambiguous. There are 15 residues in the CDR3. Germline assignment: CDR1 LGHDT and CDR2 YNNKEL (reference sequence). Trimming removed 4 bases from V and 1 base from J, with 10 bases in between. CDR3 nucleotide sequence: TGTGCCAGCAGCCTATCGGGCCTGAACACCGGGGAGCTGTTTTTT. Its protein is CASSLSGLNTGELFF.

This chain joins TRBV2 and TRBJ1-5; the D is unclear. The CDR3 totals 14 residues. The germline gives CDR1 SNHLY, CDR2 FYNNEI. The V end was cut by 3 bases, the J end by 6 bases, with 12 bases between. For the CDR3, the DNA is TGTGCCAGCAGTGACTCCACGAGTGCTCAGCCCCAGCATTTT. Protein product: CASSDSTSAQPQHF.

Ten or more counts support this clonotype. The V call is TRBV20-1, the J call TRBJ2-7; D unresolved. V shed 1 base and J shed 5 bases, with 18 bases lying between them. Germline loops: CDR1 DFQATT, CDR2 SNEGSKA (reference sequence). CDR3 length: 15 amino acids. CDR3 protein: CSARAPLSSSDEQYF. DNA for the CDR3: TGCAGTGCTAGAGCCCCCCTAAGTAGCAGCGACGAGCAGTACTTC.

This clonotype occurred many times. This chain joins TRBV30 and TRBJ1-1; weak D call: TRBD1 (6 bases). This CDR3 spans 15 amino acids. V gave up 0 bases and J gave up 3 bases, with 14 bases separating them. The germline gives CDR1 GTSNPN, CDR2 SVGIG (reference sequence). The CDR3 sequence is CAWSVWGARDTEAFF. The CDR3 coding sequence is TGTGCCTGGAGTGTTTGGGGGGCGAGGGACACTGAAGCTTTCTTT. The whole variable domain, filled in from reference TRBV30 and TRBJ1-1, reads SQTIHQWPATLVQPVGSPLSLECTVEGTSNPNLYWYRQAAGRGLQLLFYSVGIGQISSEVPQNLSASRPQDRQFILSSKKLLLSDSGFYLCAWSVWGARDTEAFFGQGTRLTVV.

This clonotype was seen at least ten times. This chain uses TRBV28 with TRBJ1-2, with D unclear. V dropped 7 bases and J dropped 2 bases, with 17 bases sitting between them. The germline V gene has CDR1 MDHEN and CDR2 SYDVKM. The CDR3 is made up of 15 amino acids. CDR3 protein: CASTSTPAGNYGYTF. The CDR3 nucleotides read TGTGCCAGCACCAGTACACCGGCGGGGAACTATGGCTACACCTTC.

This clonotype appeared many times. V and J are TRBV12-3 or TRBV12-4 and TRBJ2-1, with D possibly matching TRBD2 (6 bases). The V and J ends lost 6 bases and 7 bases respectively, with 10 bases between them. CDR3 length: 12 residues. The CDR3 coding sequence is TGTGCCAGCAGGAAAGGGAGGAATGAGCAGTTCTTC. Amino acids: CASRKGRNEQFF.

This clonotype occurred many times. The chain is built from TRBV20-1 and TRBJ1-5, with a weak D call TRBD1 (6 bases). CDR1 and CDR2 (germline): DFQATT, SNEGSKA (reference sequence). The length of the CDR3 is 14 residues. V shed 6 bases and J shed 2 bases, with 14 bases lying between them. The CDR3: CSAGDRWGNQPQHF. CDR3 DNA sequence: TGCAGTGCCGGCGACAGGTGGGGCAATCAGCCCCAGCATTTT.

This clonotype was observed many times. V gene TRBV18 combines with J gene TRBJ2-4, with 7 positions matching TRBD1. The CDR3 contains 15 residues. Trimming at V came to 6 bases and at J to 2 bases, leaving 7 bases not matched to a gene. Germline V lookup: CDR1 KGHSH, CDR2 LQKENI. Written as DNA, the CDR3 is TGTGCCAGCTCCGCCGGCAGGGGGACCAAAAACATTCAGTACTTC. Translating it yields CASSAGRGTKNIQYF.

This clonotype was observed many times. This sequence joins TRBV6-2 or TRBV6-3 and TRBJ2-1, with TRBD2 as a possible D gene (5 bases). This CDR3 contains 13 residues. The germline CDR1 and CDR2 sequences are MNHEY and SVGEGT. The ends were cut back, 0 bases at V and 11 bases at J, with 11 bases in the middle. The CDR3, as DNA: TGTGCCAGCAGTTACTCGAGTGCGGGTCAGCAGTTCTTC. Residues: CASSYSSAGQQFF.

This clonotype has at least ten counts. The chain joins TRBV20-1 to TRBJ2-1; 12 bases match TRBD2. The CDR3 runs to 15 residues. J lost 5 bases, V lost 6 bases, and 8 bases had no gene match. Germline CDR1 DFQATT, CDR2 SNEGSKA (reference sequence). CDR3 sequence: CSAPTSGRNHNEQFF. The DNA for the CDR3 is TGCAGTGCACCAACTAGCGGGAGGAACCACAATGAGCAGTTCTTC.

This clonotype has at least ten counts. This chain links TRBV7-2 with TRBJ1-1, with D maybe TRBD1 (5 bases). V was shortened by 3 bases and J by 1 base, with 9 bases between the two germline ends. Germline CDR1 is SGHTA and CDR2 is FQGNSA. CDR3 length: 14 amino acids. The CDR3 is CASSFLTANTEAFF. The CDR3 DNA follows: TGTGCCAGCAGCTTTTTGACAGCGAACACTGAAGCTTTCTTT.

This clonotype was observed at least ten times. This CDR3 is CSASGTGGADTQYF. In DNA, the CDR3 is TGCAGTGCTAGCGGGACGGGGGGCGCAGATACGCAGTATTTT. This chain joins TRBV20-1 and TRBJ2-3, with D possibly TRBD2 on 7 matching bases. The germline V and J ends were trimmed by 3 bases and 4 bases, with 14 bases remaining between them. There are 14 residues in the CDR3. Germline assignment: CDR1 DFQATT and CDR2 SNEGSKA (reference sequence).

This clonotype was recorded at least ten times. V is TRBV19 and J is TRBJ2-3; 8 bases line up with TRBD2. Per the germline V gene, CDR1 is LNHDA and CDR2 is SQIVND (reference sequence). The CDR3 totals 11 residues. J gave up 9 bases and V 6 bases, and 2 bases lay outside the gene matches. DNA for the CDR3: TGTGCCAGTAGCAAGCGGGAGACGCAGTATTTT. This gives the protein CASSKRETQYF. The full variable domain, in which reference TRBV19 and TRBJ2-3 provide the parts outside the CDR3, is DGGITQSPKYLFRKEGQNVTLSCEQNLNHDAMYWYRQDPGQGLRLIYYSQIVNDFQKGDIAEGYSVSREKKESFPLTVTSAQKNPTAFYLCASSKRETQYFGPGTRLTVL.

In this sample, this clonotype turned up a few times. V gene TRBV18 combines with J gene TRBJ1-6, with D perhaps matching TRBD1 (6 bases). This CDR3 has 16 amino acids. The V end was cut by 4 bases, the J end by 3 bases, with 13 bases between. CDR1 is KGHSH and CDR2 is LQKENI in the germline V gene. The chain's CDR3 is CASSRSGDNYNSPLHF. DNA for the CDR3: TGTGCCAGCTCACGCTCAGGGGACAACTATAATTCACCCCTCCACTTT.

This clonotype was counted between two and nine times. J is TRBJ1-1 and V is TRBV15; D ambiguous. Trimming took off 0 bases at V and 2 bases at J, with 22 bases between the two ends. Germline CDR1 reads LNHNV; CDR2 reads YYDKDF (reference sequence). This CDR3 contains 19 residues. The CDR3 nucleotides are TGTGCCACCAGCAGAGATAATTCCCGACACCGCCTGGGAAACACTGAAGCTTTCTTT. Protein product: CATSRDNSRHRLGNTEAFF.

This clonotype was seen ten or more times. This chain uses TRBV20-1 with TRBJ2-7; 7 bases fit TRBD2. The ends lost 4 bases at V and 5 bases at J; junction bases unmatched: 14. The CDR3 contains 15 residues. Germline CDR1 and CDR2: DFQATT and SNEGSKA (reference sequence). CDR3 bases: TGCAGTGCTACCCACCTCGGCGGGAGCGCCAACGAGCAGTACTTC. The encoded protein is CSATHLGGSANEQYF.

V gene TRBV6-6 combines with J gene TRBJ1-6; no reliable D call. Germline CDR1 MNHNY, CDR2 SVGAGI (reference sequence). The CDR3 spans 16 residues. The ends were cut back, 0 bases at V and 2 bases at J, with 8 bases in the middle. In DNA form, the CDR3 reads TGTGCCAGCAGTTACTCCGAGGCCGCCTATAATTCACCCCTCCACTTT. This gives the protein CASSYSEAAYNSPLHF.

In this sample, this clonotype turned up many times. This chain links TRBV6-1 with TRBJ1-2; D might be TRBD1 (5 bases). The length of the CDR3 is 15 residues. Germline V gene sequence: CDR1 MNHNS, CDR2 SASEGT. V was clipped by 0 bases and J by 7 bases, with 15 bases between them. The CDR3 sequence: CASSEAYPQDIGYTF. The CDR3 DNA reads TGTGCCAGCAGTGAAGCGTATCCTCAGGACATTGGCTACACCTTC.

This clonotype appeared many times. The chain combines TRBV7-4 with TRBJ2-7, with TRBD1 identical over 9 bases. CDR1 is SGHVT, CDR2 SQSDAQ, per germline. The CDR3 has 17 residues. V lost 1 base and J lost 3; bases outside the gene matches: 10. CDR3 loop: CASSLEGPGQGLYEQYF. DNA for the CDR3: TGTGCCAGCAGCTTAGAAGGACCGGGACAGGGACTCTACGAGCAGTACTTC.